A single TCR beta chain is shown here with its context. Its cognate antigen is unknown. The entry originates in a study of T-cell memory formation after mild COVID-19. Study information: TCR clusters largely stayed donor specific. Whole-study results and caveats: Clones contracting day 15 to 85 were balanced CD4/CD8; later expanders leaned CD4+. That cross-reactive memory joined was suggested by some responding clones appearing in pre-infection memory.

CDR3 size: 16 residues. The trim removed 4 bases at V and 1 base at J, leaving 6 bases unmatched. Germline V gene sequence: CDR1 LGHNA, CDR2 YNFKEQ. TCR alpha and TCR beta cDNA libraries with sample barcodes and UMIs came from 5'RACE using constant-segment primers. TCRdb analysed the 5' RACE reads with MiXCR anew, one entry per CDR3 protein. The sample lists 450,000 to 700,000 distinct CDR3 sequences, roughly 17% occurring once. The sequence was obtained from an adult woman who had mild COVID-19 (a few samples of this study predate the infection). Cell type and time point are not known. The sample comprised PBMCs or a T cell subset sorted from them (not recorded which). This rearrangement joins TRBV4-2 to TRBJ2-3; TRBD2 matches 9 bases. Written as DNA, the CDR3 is TGTGCCAGCAGCCGCTCAGGGACTAGCCGCACAGATACGCAGTATTTT. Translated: CASSRSGTSRTDTQYF.